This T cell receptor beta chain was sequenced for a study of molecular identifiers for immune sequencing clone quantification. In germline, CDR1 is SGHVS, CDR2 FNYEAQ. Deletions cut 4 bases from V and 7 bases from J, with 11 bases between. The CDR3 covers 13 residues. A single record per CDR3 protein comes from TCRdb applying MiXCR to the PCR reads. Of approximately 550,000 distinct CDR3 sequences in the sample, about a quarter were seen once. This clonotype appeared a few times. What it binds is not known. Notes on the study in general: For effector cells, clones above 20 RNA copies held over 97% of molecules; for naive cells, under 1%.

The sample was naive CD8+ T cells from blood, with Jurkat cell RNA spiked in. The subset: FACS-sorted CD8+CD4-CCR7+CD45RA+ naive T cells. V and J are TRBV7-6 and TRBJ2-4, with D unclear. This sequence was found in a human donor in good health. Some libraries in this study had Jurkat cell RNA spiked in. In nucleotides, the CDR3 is TGTGCCAGCAGCTCAGATAATCTGAACATTCAGTACTTC. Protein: CASSSDNLNIQYF.